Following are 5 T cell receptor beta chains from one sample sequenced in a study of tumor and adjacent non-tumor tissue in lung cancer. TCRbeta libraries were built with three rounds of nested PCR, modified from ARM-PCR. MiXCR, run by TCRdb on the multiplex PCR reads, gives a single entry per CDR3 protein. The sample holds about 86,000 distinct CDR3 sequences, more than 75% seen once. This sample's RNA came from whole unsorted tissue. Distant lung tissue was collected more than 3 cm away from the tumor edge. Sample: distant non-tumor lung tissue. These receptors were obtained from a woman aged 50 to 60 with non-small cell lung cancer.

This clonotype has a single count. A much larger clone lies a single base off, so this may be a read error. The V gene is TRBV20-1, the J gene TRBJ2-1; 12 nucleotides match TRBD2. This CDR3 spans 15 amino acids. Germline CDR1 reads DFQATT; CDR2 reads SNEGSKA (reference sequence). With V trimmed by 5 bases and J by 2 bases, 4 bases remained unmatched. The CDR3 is CSAELAGGPYNEQFF. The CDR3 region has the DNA TGCAGTGCTGAACTAGCGGGAGGCCCCTACAATGAGCAGTTCTTC.

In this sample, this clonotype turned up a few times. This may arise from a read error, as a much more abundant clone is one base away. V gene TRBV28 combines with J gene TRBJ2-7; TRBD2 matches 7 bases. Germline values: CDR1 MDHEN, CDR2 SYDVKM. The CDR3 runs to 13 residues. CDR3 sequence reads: CASSMGGFYELYF. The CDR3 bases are TGTGCCAGCTCAATGGGAGGGTTCTACGAGCTGTACTTC.

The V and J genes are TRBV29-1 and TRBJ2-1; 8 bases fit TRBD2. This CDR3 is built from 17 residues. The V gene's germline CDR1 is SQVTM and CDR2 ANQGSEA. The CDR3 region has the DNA TGCGGCGGGGCCGGGACTAGTGGGAGAGTGACGTGGAATGAGCAGTTCTTC. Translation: CGGAGTSGRVTWNEQFF.

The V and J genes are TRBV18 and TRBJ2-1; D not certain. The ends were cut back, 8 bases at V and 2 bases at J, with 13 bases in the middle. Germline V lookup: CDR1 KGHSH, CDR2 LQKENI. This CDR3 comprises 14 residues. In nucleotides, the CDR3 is TGTGCCAGCCGCGGCGAGAGAGCCTACAATGAGCAGTTCTTC. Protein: CASRGERAYNEQFF.

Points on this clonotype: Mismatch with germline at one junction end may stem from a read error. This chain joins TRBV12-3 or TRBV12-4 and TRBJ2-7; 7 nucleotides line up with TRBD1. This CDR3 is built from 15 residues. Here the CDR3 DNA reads TGCGCCACCAGTAGAAGCCCGGGACAGAACTACGAGCAGTACTTC. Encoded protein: CATSRSPGQNYEQYF.